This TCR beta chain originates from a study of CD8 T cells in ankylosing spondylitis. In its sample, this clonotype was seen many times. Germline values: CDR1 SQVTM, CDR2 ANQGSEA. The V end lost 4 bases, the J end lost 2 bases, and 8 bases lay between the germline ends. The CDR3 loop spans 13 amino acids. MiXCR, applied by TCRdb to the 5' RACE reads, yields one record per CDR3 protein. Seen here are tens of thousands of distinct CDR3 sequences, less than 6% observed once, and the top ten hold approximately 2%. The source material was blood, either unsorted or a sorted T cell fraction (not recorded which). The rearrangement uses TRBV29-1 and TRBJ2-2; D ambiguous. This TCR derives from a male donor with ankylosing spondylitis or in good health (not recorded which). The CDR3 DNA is TGCAGCGTTGGGTTTCTAAACACCGGGGAGCTGTTTTTT. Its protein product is CSVGFLNTGELFF.